Listed below are T cell receptor beta chains from one sample, sequenced in a study of blood T cell repertoires in COVID-19. TCRdb's copy holds only in-frame clones and misses some; the assay was immunoSEQ multiplex PCR. In the table there are over 150,000 clones, about four fifths of which are singletons. Sequencing used PBMCs or T cells enriched from blood (not recorded which). These receptors originate from a man aged 40-50 years who had recovered from COVID-19. CDR3s include the opening cysteine and the closing phenylalanine or tryptophan. D genes are given only for firm matches. Size is omitted from some rows. Given values are once, few, many or a class for expanded clones.

V	J	D	size	DNA	CDR3
TRBV10-2	TRBJ2-7	-	once	TGCGCCAGCTGCGCGGAAGTACCCTCTCGAGCCTACGAGCAGTACTTC	CASCAEVPSRAYEQYF
TRBV12-3/TRBV12-4	TRBJ1-1	-	-	TGTGCCAGCAGCTCAGGGTGGGCTGAAGCTTTCTTT	CASSSGWAEAFF
TRBV21-1	TRBJ1-5	-	few	TGTGCCAGCAGCAGCTGGGCGGGGGAGAAAATCTGGCAGCCCCAGCATTTT	CASSSWAGEKIWQPQHF
TRBV5-1	TRBJ1-1	-	-	TGCGCCAGCAGCTCCGGGACTTTGAACACTGAAGCTTTCTTT	CASSSGTLNTEAFF
TRBV11-3	TRBJ2-5	TRBD1	-	TGTGCCAGCAGCTTAGACGGGACAGGGGGCCGTGAGACCCAGTACTTC	CASSLDGTGGRETQYF
TRBV6-2/TRBV6-3	TRBJ2-3	-	-	TGTGCCAGCAGTTTGTGGGAGCGCACAGATACGCAGTATTTT	CASSLWERTDTQYF
TRBV29-1	TRBJ2-7	TRBD1	-	TGCAGCGTTGAAGTCGCGGGACAGGGCGTCTCCTACGAGCAGTACTTC	CSVEVAGQGVSYEQYF
TRBV21-1	TRBJ2-1	-	-	TGTGCCAGCAGCTTACCCGGCGGGAGGAGTTTTCTGGGGGGCAATGAGCAGTTCTTC	CASSLPGGRSFLGGNEQFF
TRBV11-3	TRBJ2-3	TRBD2	few	TGTGCCAGCAGCATCAGCGGGACTAGCACAGATACGCAGTATTTT	CASSISGTSTDTQYF
TRBV29-1	TRBJ1-5	-	once	TGCAGCGTTGGGGGGCCCGGGAATAGCAATCAGCCCCAGCATTTT	CSVGGPGNSNQPQHF
TRBV2	TRBJ1-1	TRBD1	few	TGTGCCAGCATCCGGGACAGTCCCGAGAACACTGAAGCTTTCTTT	CASIRDSPENTEAFF
TRBV5-1	TRBJ2-5	-	-	TGCGCCAGCAGCCCTGGACACGGGGAGACCCAGTACTTC	CASSPGHGETQYF
TRBV27	TRBJ1-1	-	-	TGTGCCAGCAGTTTATCGTGGCGGGGGGGTAGGGGCACTGAAGCTTTCTTT	CASSLSWRGGRGTEAFF
TRBV5-6	TRBJ2-3	-	-	TGTGCCAGCAGCTTAAACGGTGTCACAGATACGCAGTATTTT	CASSLNGVTDTQYF
TRBV11-2	TRBJ2-7	-	-	TGTGCCAGCAGCTTTAACGTAGGGGTTTATTCCGAGCAGTACTTC	CASSFNVGVYSEQYF
TRBV2	TRBJ1-5	TRBD1	-	TGTGCCAGCGCGGGACAGGGGCTTCAGCCCCAGCATTTT	CASAGQGLQPQHF
TRBV30	TRBJ1-4	TRBD1	-	TGTGCCTGGAGAAACCGGGACAGAAAGAGTAATGAAAAACTGTTTTTT	CAWRNRDRKSNEKLFF
TRBV5-1	TRBJ2-1	TRBD1	-	TGCGCCAGCAGCGAGGGACAGGGGGCCAATGAGCAGTTCTTC	CASSEGQGANEQFF
TRBV6-4	TRBJ2-3	-	-	TGTGCCAGCAGTGATACGATAGCGGTGTCTGGGTTAACAGATACGCAGTATTTT	CASSDTIAVSGLTDTQYF
TRBV6-1	TRBJ1-2	TRBD1	few	TGTGCCAGCAGTGAACACGACAGGGCCTTGGATGGCTACACCTTC	CASSEHDRALDGYTF
TRBV9	TRBJ1-1	-	-	TGTGCCAGCAGCCCCCGTGCGGCCTTGAACACTGAAGCTTTCTTT	CASSPRAALNTEAFF
TRBV9	TRBJ2-1	-	once	TGTGCCAGCAGCGCCCCGGGACTCTACAATGAGCAGTTCTTC	CASSAPGLYNEQFF
TRBV3-1/TRBV3-2	TRBJ2-2	TRBD2	-	TGTGCCAGCAGCATAGCGGGAACGGTCACCGGGGAGCTGTTTTTT	CASSIAGTVTGELFF
TRBV27	TRBJ2-1	-	-	TGTGCCAGCAGGTACTTCCAGCCAGGGCTTGAGCAGTTCTTC	CASRYFQPGLEQFF
TRBV5-4	TRBJ2-7	TRBD1	-	TGTGCCAGCAGCCGAGGGACAGCCATCCACGAGCAGTACTTC	CASSRGTAIHEQYF
TRBV6-5	TRBJ2-3	TRBD2	-	TGTGCCAGCGCGATTAGCGGGAGGGGAGGAGATACGCAGTATTTT	CASAISGRGGDTQYF
TRBV7-2	TRBJ2-5	TRBD2	-	TGTGCCAGCAGCTTAGGACTAGCGACAAAAGAGACCCAGTACTTC	CASSLGLATKETQYF
TRBV2	TRBJ1-4	-	-	TGTGCCAGCAGATGGGGGGGCCAAGGGGAAAAACTGTTTTTT	CASRWGGQGEKLFF
TRBV18	TRBJ2-5	TRBD2	-	TGTGCCAGCTCACCAATGACGGGAGGGCCCCAAGAGACCCAGTACTTC	CASSPMTGGPQETQYF
TRBV7-9	TRBJ1-6	TRBD1	once	TGTGCCAGCAGCCCACTGGACAGGGGCTATTCACCCCTCCACTTT	CASSPLDRGYSPLHF
TRBV3-1/TRBV3-2	TRBJ2-1	-	-	TGTGCCAGCAGCCAAGGAGGATACAATGAGCAGTTCTTC	CASSQGGYNEQFF
TRBV5-1	TRBJ1-2	TRBD1	-	TGCGCCAGCAGCTTACACGGGACAGGGGGCGCTTCGGGCTACACCTTC	CASSLHGTGGASGYTF
TRBV9	TRBJ2-1	TRBD2	-	TGTGCCAGCAGCGTAGGCTCAATAGCGGGAGGTGGGAATGAGCAGTTCTTC	CASSVGSIAGGGNEQFF
TRBV9	TRBJ1-3	-	-	TGTGCCAGCAGCGACCGACAGTCATTCTCTGGAAACACCATATATTTT	CASSDRQSFSGNTIYF
TRBV28	TRBJ1-4	-	-	TGTGCCAGCAGTTTGCCCCCAGGCTATAATGAAAAACTGTTTTTT	CASSLPPGYNEKLFF
TRBV30	TRBJ1-5	-	-	TGTGCCTGGAGTGAATTATCTCATCAGCCCCAGCATTTT	CAWSELSHQPQHF
TRBV24-1	TRBJ1-3	TRBD1	-	TGTGCCACCAGTGCGGGGACAGCCGGAAACACCATATATTTT	CATSAGTAGNTIYF
TRBV24-1	TRBJ2-1	TRBD1	-	TGTGCCACCAGTGTACCGGGACAGGGCCACAATGAGCAGTTCTTC	CATSVPGQGHNEQFF
TRBV15	TRBJ2-3	TRBD2	-	TGTGCCACCAGCAGCGGCGGGAGGGTCCGGATTGGAGATACGCAGTATTTT	CATSSGGRVRIGDTQYF
TRBV28	TRBJ2-1	TRBD2	-	TGTGCCAGCAGGTCGGTAGCGGGAACCTACAATGAGCAGTTCTTC	CASRSVAGTYNEQFF
TRBV10-3	TRBJ2-7	TRBD2	-	TGTGCCATCAGTGAACTAGCGGGAGATCTCAACGAGCAGTACTTC	CAISELAGDLNEQYF
TRBV2	TRBJ2-5	-	-	TGTGCCAGCACGGGCAGGACTGAACAAGAGACCCAGTACTTC	CASTGRTEQETQYF
TRBV1	TRBJ1-4	-	-	TGCACCAGCAGCCAAGATCCCAGGGGATCTGAAAAACTGTTTTTT	CTSSQDPRGSEKLFF
TRBV3-1/TRBV3-2	TRBJ1-4	-	-	TGTGCCAGCAGCCAACCTCGCCCCCACAGGGATCACAATGAAAAACTGTTTTTT	CASSQPRPHRDHNEKLFF
TRBV9	TRBJ2-1	TRBD1	once	TGTGCCAGCAGCTTCCGACAGGGTCCTGATAATGAGCAGTTCTTC	CASSFRQGPDNEQFF
TRBV6-2/TRBV6-3	TRBJ1-2	-	once	TGTGCCAGCAGTTACTCGGATTTCAGGGGCGACGCTAACTATGGCTACACCTTC	CASSYSDFRGDANYGYTF
TRBV27	TRBJ2-3	-	-	TGTGCCAGCAGCCGGTACACAGATACGCAGTATTTT	CASSRYTDTQYF
TRBV4-3	TRBJ1-2	TRBD1	-	TGCGCCAGCAGCCAAGGGGGACAGGACCGGGGTGGCTACACCTTC	CASSQGGQDRGGYTF
TRBV6-2/TRBV6-3	TRBJ2-5	-	-	TGTGCCAGCACCCCAGGGGCTAGTCGGCAAGAGACCCAGTACTTC	CASTPGASRQETQYF